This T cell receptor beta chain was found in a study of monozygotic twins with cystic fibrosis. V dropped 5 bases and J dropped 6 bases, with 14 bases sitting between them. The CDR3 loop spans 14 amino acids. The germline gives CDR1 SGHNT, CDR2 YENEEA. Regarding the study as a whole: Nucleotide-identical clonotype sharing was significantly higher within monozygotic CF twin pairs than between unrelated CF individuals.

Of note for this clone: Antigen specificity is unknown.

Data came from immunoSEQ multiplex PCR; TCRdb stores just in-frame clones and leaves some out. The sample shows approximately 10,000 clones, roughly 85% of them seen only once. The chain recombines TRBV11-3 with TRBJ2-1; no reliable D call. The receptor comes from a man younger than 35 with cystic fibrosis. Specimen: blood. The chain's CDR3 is CASSPWTNPNEQFF. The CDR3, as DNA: TGTGCCAGCAGCCCCTGGACCAACCCCAATGAGCAGTTCTTC. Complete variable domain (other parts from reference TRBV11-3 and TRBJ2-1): EAGVVQSPRYKIIEKKQPVAFWCNPISGHNTLYWYLQNLGQGPELLIRYENEEAVDDSQLPKDRFSAERLKGVDSTLKIQPAELGDSAVYLCASSPWTNPNEQFFGPGTRLTVL.